This TCR beta chain stems from a study of shared clonotypes between healthy human individuals. CDR1 and CDR2 from the germline V gene are SQVTM and ANQGSEA. This CDR3 has 14 amino acids. V dropped 5 bases and J dropped 2; count of bases not matched to a gene: 6. Some clones are missing from TCRdb's copy, which holds only in-frame ones; the method was immunoSEQ multiplex PCR. The table records approximately 2.4 million clones, approximately 96% of them present only once. The origin of this receptor is a young man in good health. Sequenced sample: naive CD4+ T cells sorted from blood. Subset given: CD45RA+ positively selected. This chain uses TRBV29-1 with TRBJ2-5; TRBD2 agrees at 9 bases. This chain's CDR3 is CSVISSGRQETQYF. The CDR3 DNA reads as TGCAGCGTTATTAGTAGCGGGAGACAAGAGACCCAGTACTTC.